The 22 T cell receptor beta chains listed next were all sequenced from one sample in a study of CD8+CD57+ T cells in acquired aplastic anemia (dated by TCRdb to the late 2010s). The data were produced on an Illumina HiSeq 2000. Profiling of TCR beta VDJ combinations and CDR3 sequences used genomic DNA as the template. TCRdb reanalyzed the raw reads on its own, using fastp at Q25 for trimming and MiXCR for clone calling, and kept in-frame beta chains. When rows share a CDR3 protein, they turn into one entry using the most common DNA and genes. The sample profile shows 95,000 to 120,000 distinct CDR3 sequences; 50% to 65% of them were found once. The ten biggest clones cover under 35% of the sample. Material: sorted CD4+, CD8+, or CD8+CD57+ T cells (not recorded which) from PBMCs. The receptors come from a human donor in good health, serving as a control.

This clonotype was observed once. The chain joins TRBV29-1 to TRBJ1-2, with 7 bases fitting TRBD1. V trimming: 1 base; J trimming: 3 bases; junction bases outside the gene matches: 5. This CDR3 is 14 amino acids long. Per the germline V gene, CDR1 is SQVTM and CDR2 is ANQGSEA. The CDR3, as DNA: TGCAGCGTTGAAGGACAGGGACGCGACTATGGCTACACCTTC. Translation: CSVEGQGRDYGYTF.

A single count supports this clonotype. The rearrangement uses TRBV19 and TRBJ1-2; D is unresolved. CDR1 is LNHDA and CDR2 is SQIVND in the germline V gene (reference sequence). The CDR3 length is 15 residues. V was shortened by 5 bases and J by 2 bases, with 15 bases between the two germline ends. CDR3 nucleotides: TGTGCCAGTAGTCCTCTGGCGGGTGGAAACTATGGCTACACCTTC. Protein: CASSPLAGGNYGYTF.

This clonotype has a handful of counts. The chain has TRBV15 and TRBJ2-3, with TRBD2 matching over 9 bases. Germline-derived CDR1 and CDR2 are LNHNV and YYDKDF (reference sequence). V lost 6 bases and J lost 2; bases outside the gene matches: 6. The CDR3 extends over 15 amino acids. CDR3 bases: TGTGCCACCAGTGAGGCGGGGGGGGTCACAGATACGCAGTATTTT. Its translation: CATSEAGGVTDTQYF. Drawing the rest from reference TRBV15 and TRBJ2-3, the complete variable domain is DAMVIQNPRYQVTQFGKPVTLSCSQTLNHNVMYWYQQKSSQAPKLLFHYYDKDFNNEADTPDNFQSRRPNTSFCFLDIRSPGLGDTAMYLCATSEAGGVTDTQYFGPGTRLTVL.

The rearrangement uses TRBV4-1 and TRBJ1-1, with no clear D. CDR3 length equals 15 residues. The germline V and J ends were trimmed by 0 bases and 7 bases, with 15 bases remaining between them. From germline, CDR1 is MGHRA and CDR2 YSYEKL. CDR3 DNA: TGCGCCAGCAGCCAAGATAGGTGGGTAGGCAGTGAAGCTTTCTTT. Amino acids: CASSQDRWVGSEAFF.

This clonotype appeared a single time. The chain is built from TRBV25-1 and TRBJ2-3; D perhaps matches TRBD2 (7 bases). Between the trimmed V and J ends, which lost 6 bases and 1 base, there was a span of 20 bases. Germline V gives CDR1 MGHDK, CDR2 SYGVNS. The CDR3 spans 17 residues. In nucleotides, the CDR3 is TGTGCCAGCAGCTTAAGTGGGGGGGCAAGTGGCACAGATACGCAGTATTTT. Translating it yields CASSLSGGASGTDTQYF.

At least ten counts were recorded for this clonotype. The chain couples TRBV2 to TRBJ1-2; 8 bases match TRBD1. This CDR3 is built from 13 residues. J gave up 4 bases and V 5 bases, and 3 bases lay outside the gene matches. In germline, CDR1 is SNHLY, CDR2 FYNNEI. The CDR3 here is CASSHGQGYGYTF. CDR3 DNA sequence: TGTGCCAGCAGTCATGGACAGGGCTATGGCTACACCTTC.

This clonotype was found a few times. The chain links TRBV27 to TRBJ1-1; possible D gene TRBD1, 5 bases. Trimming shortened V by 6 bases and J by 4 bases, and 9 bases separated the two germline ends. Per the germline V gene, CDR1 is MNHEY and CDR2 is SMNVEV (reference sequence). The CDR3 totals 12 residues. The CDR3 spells CASSRDSTEAFF. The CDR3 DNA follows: TGTGCCAGCAGCCGCGACAGCACTGAAGCTTTCTTT.

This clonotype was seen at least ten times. The CDR3 is CASSLGQGRGYTF. CDR3 coding DNA: TGTGCCAGCAGTTTGGGACAGGGTCGAGGCTACACCTTC. V usage is TRBV6-5 and J usage is TRBJ1-2, with 9 bases lining up with TRBD1. J lost 8 bases, V lost 4 bases, and 5 bases had no gene match. This CDR3 is 13 amino acids long. Per germline, CDR1 MNHEY and CDR2 SVGAGI.

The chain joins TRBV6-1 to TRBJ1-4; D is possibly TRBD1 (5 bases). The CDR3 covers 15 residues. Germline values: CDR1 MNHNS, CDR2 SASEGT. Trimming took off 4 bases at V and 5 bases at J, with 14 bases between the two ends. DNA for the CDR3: TGTGCCAGCAGTGCCGGGGGATACTCAAATGAAAAACTGTTTTTT. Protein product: CASSAGGYSNEKLFF.

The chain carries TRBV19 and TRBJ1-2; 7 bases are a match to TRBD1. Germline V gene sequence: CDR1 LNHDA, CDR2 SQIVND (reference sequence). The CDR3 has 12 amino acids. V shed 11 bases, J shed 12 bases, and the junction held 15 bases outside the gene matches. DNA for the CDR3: TGTGCCTGCAAACAGGGGAGCTCTGGAAACACCTTC. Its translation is CACKQGSSGNTF.

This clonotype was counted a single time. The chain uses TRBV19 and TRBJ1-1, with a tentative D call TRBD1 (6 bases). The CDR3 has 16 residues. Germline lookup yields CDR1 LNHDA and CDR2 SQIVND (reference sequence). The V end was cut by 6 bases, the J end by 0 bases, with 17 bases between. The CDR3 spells CASRPLYRDMNTEAFF. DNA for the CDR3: TGTGCCAGTAGGCCTCTGTACAGGGACATGAACACTGAAGCTTTCTTT.

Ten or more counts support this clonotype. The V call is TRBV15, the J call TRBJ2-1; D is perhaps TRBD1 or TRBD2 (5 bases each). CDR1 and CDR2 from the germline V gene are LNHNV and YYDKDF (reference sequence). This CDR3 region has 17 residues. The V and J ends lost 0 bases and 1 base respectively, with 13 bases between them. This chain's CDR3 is CATSRDRTGRSYNEQFF. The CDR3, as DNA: TGTGCCACCAGCAGAGATCGGACGGGGCGATCCTACAATGAGCAGTTCTTC. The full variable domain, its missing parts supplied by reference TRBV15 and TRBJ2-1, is DAMVIQNPRYQVTQFGKPVTLSCSQTLNHNVMYWYQQKSSQAPKLLFHYYDKDFNNEADTPDNFQSRRPNTSFCFLDIRSPGLGDTAMYLCATSRDRTGRSYNEQFFGPGTRLTVL.

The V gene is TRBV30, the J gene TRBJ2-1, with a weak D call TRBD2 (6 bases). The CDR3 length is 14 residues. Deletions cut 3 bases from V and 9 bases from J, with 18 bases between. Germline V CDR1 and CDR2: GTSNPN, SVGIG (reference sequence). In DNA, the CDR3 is TGTGCCTGGAGAGGTAATCCGATGGGAGGTGAGCAGTTCTTC. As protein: CAWRGNPMGGEQFF.

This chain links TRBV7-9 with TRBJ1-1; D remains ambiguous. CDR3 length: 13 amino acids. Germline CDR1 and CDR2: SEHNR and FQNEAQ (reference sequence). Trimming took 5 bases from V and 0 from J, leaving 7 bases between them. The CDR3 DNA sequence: TGTGCCAGCAGCCGAGACTTGAACACTGAAGCTTTCTTT. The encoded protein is CASSRDLNTEAFF.

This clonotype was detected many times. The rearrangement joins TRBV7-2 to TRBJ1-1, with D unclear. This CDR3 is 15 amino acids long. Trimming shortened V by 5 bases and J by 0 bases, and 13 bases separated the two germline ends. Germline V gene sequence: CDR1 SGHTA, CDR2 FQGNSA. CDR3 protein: CASSPVPGVNTEAFF. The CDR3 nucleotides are TGTGCCAGCAGCCCCGTTCCGGGTGTGAACACTGAAGCTTTCTTT. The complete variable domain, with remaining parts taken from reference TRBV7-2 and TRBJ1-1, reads GAGVSQSPSNKVTEKGKDVELRCDPISGHTALYWYRQSLGQGLEFLIYFQGNSAPDKSGLPSDRFSAERTGGSVSTLTIQRTQQEDSAVYLCASSPVPGVNTEAFFGQGTRLTVV.

The CDR3 DNA sequence: TGTGCCATCAGTGAGTCGGGTGGGGGTTACGATGGCTACACCTTC. The encoded protein is CAISESGGGYDGYTF. The rearrangement uses TRBV10-3 and TRBJ1-2; weak D call: TRBD1 (5 bases). The CDR3 is made up of 15 amino acids. Germline lookup yields CDR1 ENHRY and CDR2 SYGVKD. Trimming left V 0 bases short and J 6 bases short, with 14 bases between.

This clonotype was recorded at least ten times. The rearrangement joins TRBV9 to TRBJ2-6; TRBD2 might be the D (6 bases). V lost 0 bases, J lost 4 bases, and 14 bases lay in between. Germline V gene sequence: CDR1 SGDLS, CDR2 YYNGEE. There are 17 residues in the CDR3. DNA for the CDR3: TGTGCCAGCAGCGTAGGCGGGGCCGATTCCGGGGCCAACGTCCTGACTTTC. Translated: CASSVGGADSGANVLTF.

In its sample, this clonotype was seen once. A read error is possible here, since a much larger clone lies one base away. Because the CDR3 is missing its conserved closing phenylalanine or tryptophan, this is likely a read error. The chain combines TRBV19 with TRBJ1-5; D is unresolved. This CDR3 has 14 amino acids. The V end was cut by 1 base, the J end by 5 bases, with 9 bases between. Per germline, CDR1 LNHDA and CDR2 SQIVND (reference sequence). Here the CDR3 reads CASSIVHTDQPQHS. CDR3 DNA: TGTGCCAGTAGTATAGTGCATACCGATCAGCCCCAGCATTCT.

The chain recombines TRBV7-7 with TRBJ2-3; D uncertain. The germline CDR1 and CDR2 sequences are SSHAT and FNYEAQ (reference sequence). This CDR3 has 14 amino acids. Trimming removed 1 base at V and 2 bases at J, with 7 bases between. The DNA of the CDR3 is TGTGCCAGCAGCTTAGGAGGCCCCACAGATACGCAGTATTTT. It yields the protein CASSLGGPTDTQYF.

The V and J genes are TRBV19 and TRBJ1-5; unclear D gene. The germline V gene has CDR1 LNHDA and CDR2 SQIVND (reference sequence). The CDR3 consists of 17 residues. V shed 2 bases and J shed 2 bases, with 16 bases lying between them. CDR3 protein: CASSITSSGYGNQPQHF. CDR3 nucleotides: TGTGCCAGTAGTATAACAAGCTCGGGATATGGCAATCAGCCCCAGCATTTT. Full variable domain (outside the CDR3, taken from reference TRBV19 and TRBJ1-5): DGGITQSPKYLFRKEGQNVTLSCEQNLNHDAMYWYRQDPGQGLRLIYYSQIVNDFQKGDIAEGYSVSREKKESFPLTVTSAQKNPTAFYLCASSITSSGYGNQPQHFGDGTRLSIL.

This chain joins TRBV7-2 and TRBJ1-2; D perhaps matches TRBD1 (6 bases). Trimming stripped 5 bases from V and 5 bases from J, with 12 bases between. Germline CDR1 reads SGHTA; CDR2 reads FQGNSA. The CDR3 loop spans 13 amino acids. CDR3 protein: CASSPDRRYGYTF. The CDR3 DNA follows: TGTGCCAGCAGCCCTGACAGGAGGTATGGCTACACCTTC.

CDR3 sequence reads: CASRQAGGEQFF. The CDR3 DNA is TGTGCCAGCAGACAGGCGGGGGGTGAGCAGTTCTTC. The chain combines TRBV6-1 with TRBJ2-1, with TRBD2 identical over 8 bases. Trimming took 6 bases from V and 9 from J; bases not matched to a gene: 4. CDR1 MNHNS and CDR2 SASEGT come from the germline V gene. This CDR3 contains 12 residues.